The rows below give T cell receptor beta chains drawn from one sample of a study of T cells in Graves' hyperthyroidism and ophthalmopathy. TCRdb reanalysed the multiplex PCR reads using MiXCR and keeps one entry per CDR3 protein. This table has some 300,000 distinct CDR3 sequences, roughly 13% appearing once. The sequenced material came from blood. These receptors all stem from a middle-aged woman with Graves' hyperthyroidism. CDR3s include the opening cysteine and the closing phenylalanine or tryptophan. Fields, in order: V gene, D gene, clone size, J gene, CDR3 protein, CDR3 DNA. A D gene is named only where the DNA matches it firmly. Clone size is given for some rows only: seen once, a few or many times, or a class if the clone is expanded.

v_gene: TRBV2
d_gene: .
abundance: .
j_gene: TRBJ2-7
CDR3aa: CASSGVRGNEQYF
CDR3nt: TGTGCCAGCAGTGGGGTACGGGGCAACGAGCAGTACTTC

v_gene: TRBV6-1
d_gene: .
abundance: .
j_gene: TRBJ2-1
CDR3aa: CASSETPRSGNNEQFF
CDR3nt: TGTGCCAGCAGTGAAACGCCACGCTCAGGAAACAATGAGCAGTTCTTC

v_gene: TRBV11-3
d_gene: .
abundance: few
j_gene: TRBJ2-1
CDR3aa: CASSLWPGVYNEQFF
CDR3nt: TGTGCCAGCAGCTTATGGCCGGGTGTTTACAATGAGCAGTTCTTC

v_gene: TRBV5-8
d_gene: TRBD2
abundance: many
j_gene: TRBJ2-3
CDR3aa: CASSLGGAGADTQYF
CDR3nt: TGTGCCAGCAGCTTGGGAGGAGCGGGGGCAGATACGCAGTATTTT

v_gene: TRBV3-1
d_gene: .
abundance: many
j_gene: TRBJ2-3
CDR3aa: CASSQDPTGVGDTQYF
CDR3nt: TGTGCCAGCAGCCAAGATCCGACGGGAGTGGGAGATACGCAGTATTTT

v_gene: TRBV3-1
d_gene: .
abundance: many
j_gene: TRBJ1-1
CDR3aa: CASSHEGGAAEAFF
CDR3nt: TGTGCCAGCAGCCACGAGGGAGGGGCCGCTGAAGCTTTCTTT

v_gene: TRBV27
d_gene: .
abundance: .
j_gene: TRBJ1-2
CDR3aa: CASSTTGLAGYTF
CDR3nt: TGTGCCAGCAGTACCACAGGCTTGGCTGGCTACACCTTC

v_gene: TRBV3-1
d_gene: .
abundance: many
j_gene: TRBJ1-1
CDR3aa: CASSQEPGGAEAFF
CDR3nt: TGTGCCAGCAGCCAAGAACCGGGTGGGGCTGAAGCTTTCTTT

v_gene: TRBV19
d_gene: .
abundance: few
j_gene: TRBJ2-7
CDR3aa: CASTVASGFSGTLPYEQYF
CDR3nt: TGTGCCAGTACGGTCGCTTCAGGGTTTTCGGGCACCCTACCCTACGAGCAGTACTTC

v_gene: TRBV7-9
d_gene: TRBD1
abundance: .
j_gene: TRBJ2-7
CDR3aa: CASSSPGQGAHEQYF
CDR3nt: TGTGCCAGCAGCTCTCCGGGACAGGGGGCTCACGAGCAGTACTTC

v_gene: TRBV6-1
d_gene: TRBD1
abundance: many
j_gene: TRBJ1-1
CDR3aa: CASSLYRGMNTEAFF
CDR3nt: TGTGCCAGCAGTTTATACAGGGGGATGAACACTGAAGCTTTCTTT

v_gene: TRBV20-1
d_gene: .
abundance: many
j_gene: TRBJ2-7
CDR3aa: CSARGPGQQVYEQYF
CDR3nt: TGCAGTGCTAGGGGCCCGGGCCAGCAGGTCTACGAGCAGTACTTC

v_gene: TRBV20-1
d_gene: TRBD2
abundance: many
j_gene: TRBJ2-2
CDR3aa: CSARPGGREAGELFF
CDR3nt: TGCAGTGCTAGACCCGGGGGGAGGGAGGCCGGGGAGCTGTTTTTT

v_gene: TRBV18
d_gene: .
abundance: many
j_gene: TRBJ1-1
CDR3aa: CASSPSLDTEAFF
CDR3nt: TGTGCCAGCTCACCATCTCTGGACACTGAAGCTTTCTTT

v_gene: TRBV7-9
d_gene: TRBD2
abundance: many
j_gene: TRBJ2-1
CDR3aa: CASSSGLAYNEQFF
CDR3nt: TGTGCCAGCAGCTCGGGACTAGCGTACAATGAGCAGTTCTTC

v_gene: TRBV10-3
d_gene: TRBD1
abundance: .
j_gene: TRBJ1-4
CDR3aa: CAISPDRVKATNEKLFF
CDR3nt: TGTGCCATCAGCCCGGACAGGGTTAAAGCAACTAATGAAAAACTGTTTTTT

v_gene: TRBV10-3
d_gene: TRBD2
abundance: .
j_gene: TRBJ2-2
CDR3aa: CAISGLAGGAGELFF
CDR3nt: TGTGCCATCAGTGGACTAGCGGGAGGAGCCGGGGAGCTGTTTTTT

v_gene: TRBV2
d_gene: TRBD2
abundance: .
j_gene: TRBJ2-1
CDR3aa: CASSEGLAGDHEQFF
CDR3nt: TGTGCCAGCAGTGAGGGACTAGCGGGAGATCATGAGCAGTTCTTC

v_gene: TRBV18
d_gene: TRBD2
abundance: many
j_gene: TRBJ2-5
CDR3aa: CASTGLAGETQYF
CDR3nt: TGTGCCAGCACAGGACTAGCGGGAGAGACCCAGTACTTC

v_gene: TRBV12-3/TRBV12-4
d_gene: TRBD1
abundance: few
j_gene: TRBJ1-6
CDR3aa: CASSPTGAVSPLHF
CDR3nt: TGTGCCAGCAGTCCCACAGGGGCTGTTTCACCCCTCCACTTT

v_gene: TRBV2
d_gene: TRBD2
abundance: many
j_gene: TRBJ2-7
CDR3aa: CASSESTLAGSRYEQYF
CDR3nt: TGTGCCAGCAGTGAATCCACTTTAGCGGGAAGTAGGTACGAGCAGTACTTC

v_gene: TRBV18
d_gene: TRBD1
abundance: many
j_gene: TRBJ2-1
CDR3aa: CASSPTGSTYNEQFF
CDR3nt: TGTGCCAGCTCACCGACAGGGAGTACCTACAATGAGCAGTTCTTC

v_gene: TRBV2
d_gene: .
abundance: many
j_gene: TRBJ2-7
CDR3aa: CASSGTDTYEQYF
CDR3nt: TGTGCCAGCAGTGGGACTGATACCTACGAGCAGTACTTC

v_gene: TRBV13
d_gene: TRBD2
abundance: many
j_gene: TRBJ2-2
CDR3aa: CASSQIFPLAGGPYTGELFF
CDR3nt: TGTGCCAGCAGCCAAATATTTCCGCTAGCGGGAGGGCCTTACACCGGGGAGCTGTTTTTT

v_gene: TRBV6-1
d_gene: .
abundance: many
j_gene: TRBJ2-7
CDR3aa: CASSYDGMSYEQYF
CDR3nt: TGTGCCAGCAGTTACGACGGGATGTCCTACGAGCAGTACTTC

v_gene: TRBV3-1
d_gene: .
abundance: many
j_gene: TRBJ1-1
CDR3aa: CASSHSVTEAFF
CDR3nt: TGTGCCAGCAGCCATTCGGTCACTGAAGCTTTCTTT

v_gene: TRBV3-1
d_gene: .
abundance: few
j_gene: TRBJ2-1
CDR3aa: CASTNWVEQFF
CDR3nt: TGTGCCAGCACCAACTGGGTGGAGCAGTTCTTC

v_gene: TRBV20-1
d_gene: .
abundance: .
j_gene: TRBJ2-3
CDR3aa: CSADGTRGIGVDTQYF
CDR3nt: TGCAGTGCGGATGGGACAAGGGGTATAGGAGTTGATACGCAGTATTTT

v_gene: TRBV7-2
d_gene: .
abundance: many
j_gene: TRBJ1-2
CDR3aa: CASSYPFMRKDGYTF
CDR3nt: TGTGCCAGCAGCTACCCCTTTATGAGGAAAGATGGCTACACCTTC

v_gene: TRBV29-1
d_gene: TRBD1
abundance: .
j_gene: TRBJ2-3
CDR3aa: CSVVGTGGTDTQYF
CDR3nt: TGCAGCGTTGTAGGGACAGGGGGCACAGATACGCAGTATTTT

v_gene: TRBV18
d_gene: TRBD2
abundance: many
j_gene: TRBJ2-5
CDR3aa: CASSPKAGIETQYF
CDR3nt: TGTGCCAGCTCACCAAAAGCGGGAATCGAGACCCAGTACTTC

v_gene: TRBV19
d_gene: TRBD1
abundance: .
j_gene: TRBJ2-5
CDR3aa: CASTTGGQETQYF
CDR3nt: TGTGCCAGTACCACAGGGGGCCAAGAGACCCAGTACTTC

v_gene: TRBV28
d_gene: TRBD1
abundance: many
j_gene: TRBJ1-5
CDR3aa: CASNPTGQYNQPQHF
CDR3nt: TGTGCCAGCAACCCGACGGGACAGTACAATCAGCCCCAGCATTTT

v_gene: TRBV9
d_gene: TRBD2
abundance: many
j_gene: TRBJ2-3
CDR3aa: CASSVVAGGITDTQYF
CDR3nt: TGTGCCAGCAGCGTAGTCGCGGGAGGGATCACAGATACGCAGTATTTT

v_gene: TRBV6-1
d_gene: TRBD2
abundance: many
j_gene: TRBJ2-5
CDR3aa: CASSRTSGRTQETQYF
CDR3nt: TGTGCCAGCAGTCGCACTAGCGGGAGGACCCAAGAGACCCAGTACTTC

v_gene: TRBV3-1
d_gene: .
abundance: few
j_gene: TRBJ1-6
CDR3aa: CASSHRQNYNSPLHF
CDR3nt: TGTGCCAGCAGCCATAGACAGAATTATAATTCACCCCTCCACTTT

v_gene: TRBV10-3
d_gene: TRBD2
abundance: many
j_gene: TRBJ2-1
CDR3aa: CAISVLAGGLEQFF
CDR3nt: TGTGCCATCAGTGTCCTAGCGGGAGGGCTTGAGCAGTTCTTC

v_gene: TRBV9
d_gene: .
abundance: .
j_gene: TRBJ2-3
CDR3aa: CASSLYDSVTQYF
CDR3nt: TGTGCCAGCAGCCTTTATGACTCTGTTACGCAGTATTTT

v_gene: TRBV2
d_gene: .
abundance: many
j_gene: TRBJ1-2
CDR3aa: CASTFSRDRGYTF
CDR3nt: TGTGCCAGCACTTTCTCCAGGGACCGTGGCTACACCTTC

v_gene: TRBV12-3/TRBV12-4
d_gene: .
abundance: many
j_gene: TRBJ1-2
CDR3aa: CASSPPGFFYGYTF
CDR3nt: TGTGCCAGCAGTCCCCCAGGGTTTTTCTATGGCTACACCTTC

v_gene: TRBV7-9
d_gene: .
abundance: .
j_gene: TRBJ2-3
CDR3aa: CASSFGLSTDTQYF
CDR3nt: TGTGCCAGCAGCTTCGGCCTTAGCACAGATACGCAGTATTTT

v_gene: TRBV5-6
d_gene: .
abundance: many
j_gene: TRBJ1-1
CDR3aa: CASTFGGTEAFF
CDR3nt: TGTGCCAGCACCTTTGGGGGGACAGAAGCTTTCTTT

v_gene: TRBV2
d_gene: .
abundance: many
j_gene: TRBJ2-3
CDR3aa: CASSDPAPDTQYF
CDR3nt: TGTGCCAGCAGTGATCCCGCCCCCGATACGCAGTATTTT

v_gene: TRBV5-1
d_gene: .
abundance: many
j_gene: TRBJ2-3
CDR3aa: CASSLGRQPSSTDTQYF
CDR3nt: TGCGCCAGCAGCTTAGGACGACAGCCCTCTAGCACAGATACGCAGTATTTT

v_gene: TRBV30
d_gene: .
abundance: .
j_gene: TRBJ2-7
CDR3aa: CASTSTGNPVEQYF
CDR3nt: TGTGCCTCCACGAGCACAGGGAACCCCGTCGAGCAGTACTTC

v_gene: TRBV24-1
d_gene: TRBD1
abundance: many
j_gene: TRBJ2-1
CDR3aa: CATSVVGQGVYEQFF
CDR3nt: TGTGCCACCAGTGTGGTAGGACAGGGGGTCTATGAGCAGTTCTTC

v_gene: TRBV7-9
d_gene: TRBD2
abundance: .
j_gene: TRBJ2-1
CDR3aa: CASSQRAGGPNYNEQFF
CDR3nt: TGTGCCAGCAGCCAGAGAGCGGGAGGGCCAAACTACAATGAGCAGTTCTTC

v_gene: TRBV6-1
d_gene: TRBD1
abundance: many
j_gene: TRBJ2-3
CDR3aa: CASSLGQGVTDTQYF
CDR3nt: TGTGCCAGCAGTCTGGGACAGGGGGTCACAGATACGCAGTATTTT

v_gene: TRBV19
d_gene: TRBD1
abundance: few
j_gene: TRBJ2-7
CDR3aa: CASSGTAFSYEQYF
CDR3nt: TGTGCCAGTAGCGGGACAGCCTTCTCCTACGAGCAGTACTTC

v_gene: TRBV3-1
d_gene: TRBD2
abundance: .
j_gene: TRBJ2-7
CDR3aa: CASSQLAGGPGEQYF
CDR3nt: TGTGCCAGCAGCCAACTAGCGGGAGGGCCGGGCGAGCAGTACTTC

v_gene: TRBV11-2
d_gene: .
abundance: .
j_gene: TRBJ1-5
CDR3aa: CASSFTGNNQPQHF
CDR3nt: TGTGCCAGCAGCTTCACAGGGAACAATCAGCCCCAGCATTTT

v_gene: TRBV9
d_gene: .
abundance: few
j_gene: TRBJ2-7
CDR3aa: CASSVGVGEQYF
CDR3nt: TGTGCCAGCAGCGTCGGAGTAGGCGAGCAGTACTTC

v_gene: TRBV19
d_gene: .
abundance: many
j_gene: TRBJ1-2
CDR3aa: CASSIGRAANYGYTF
CDR3nt: TGTGCCAGTAGTATCGGGAGGGCGGCAAACTATGGCTACACCTTC